This T cell receptor beta chain was sequenced for a study of blood T cells in healthy people across ages. This CDR3 has 15 residues. The V end was cut by 5 bases, the J end by 2 bases, with 14 bases between. Per germline, CDR1 SGHVS and CDR2 FQNEAQ. For this clonotype: Its antigen is unknown.

Primers used in a second PCR of roughly 6 to 12 cycles were a sample-barcoded 5' primer and a J-beta primer mix. All cDNA molecules were each tagged by a template-switch adaptor with 12 random nucleotides. TCRdb itself ran the 5' RACE reads through MiXCR, one entry per CDR3 protein. The sample contains fewer than 800,000 distinct CDR3 sequences, more than 20% of which appear only once. Study-wide findings and caveats: A strong correlation was seen between TCR beta diversity and naive T cell percentage.

J is TRBJ2-3 and V is TRBV7-8, with D unresolved. The source is a man aged 70 or older in good health. The sample consisted of blood. The CDR3 DNA is TGTGCCAGCAGCCAACAGAGTGAAGTCACAGATACGCAGTATTTT. Amino acid sequence: CASSQQSEVTDTQYF.